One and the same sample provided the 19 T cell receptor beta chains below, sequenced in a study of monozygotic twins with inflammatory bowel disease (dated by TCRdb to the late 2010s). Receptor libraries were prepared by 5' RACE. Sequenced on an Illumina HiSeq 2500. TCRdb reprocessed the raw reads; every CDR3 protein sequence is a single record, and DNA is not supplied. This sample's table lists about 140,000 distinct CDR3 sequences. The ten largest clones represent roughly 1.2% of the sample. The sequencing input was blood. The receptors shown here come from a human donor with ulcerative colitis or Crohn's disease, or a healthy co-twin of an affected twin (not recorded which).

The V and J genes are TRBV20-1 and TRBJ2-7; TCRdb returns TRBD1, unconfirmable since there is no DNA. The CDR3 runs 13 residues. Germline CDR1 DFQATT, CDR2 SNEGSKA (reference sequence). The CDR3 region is CSALRTETYEQYF.

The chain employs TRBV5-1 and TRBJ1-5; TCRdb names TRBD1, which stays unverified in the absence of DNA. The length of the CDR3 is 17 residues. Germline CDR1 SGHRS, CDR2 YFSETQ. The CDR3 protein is CASSLRGVYPGDQPQHF.

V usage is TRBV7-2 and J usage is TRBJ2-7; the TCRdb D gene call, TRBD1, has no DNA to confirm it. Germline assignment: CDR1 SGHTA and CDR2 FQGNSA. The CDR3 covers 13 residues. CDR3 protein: CASSFGGSYEQYF.

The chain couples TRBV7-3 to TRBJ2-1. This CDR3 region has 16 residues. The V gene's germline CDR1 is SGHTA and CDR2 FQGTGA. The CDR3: CASSLLGRSSYNEQFF.

This CDR3 reads CVSSLDSPYTGELFF. This rearrangement joins TRBV5-1 to TRBJ2-2. The CDR3 is made up of 15 amino acids. CDR1 SGHRS and CDR2 YFSETQ come from the germline V gene.

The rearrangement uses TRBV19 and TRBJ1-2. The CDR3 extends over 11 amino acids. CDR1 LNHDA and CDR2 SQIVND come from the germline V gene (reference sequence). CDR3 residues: CASSIGGGYTF.

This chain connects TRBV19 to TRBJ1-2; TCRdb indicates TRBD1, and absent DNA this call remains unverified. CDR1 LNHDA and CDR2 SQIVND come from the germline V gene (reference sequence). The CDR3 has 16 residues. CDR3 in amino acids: CASSVDPDRGRYGYTF.

The chain's CDR3 is CSARTLIYGYTF. The chain couples TRBV20-1 to TRBJ1-2. The CDR3 sequence is 12 residues long. The germline CDR1 and CDR2 sequences are DFQATT and SNEGSKA (reference sequence).

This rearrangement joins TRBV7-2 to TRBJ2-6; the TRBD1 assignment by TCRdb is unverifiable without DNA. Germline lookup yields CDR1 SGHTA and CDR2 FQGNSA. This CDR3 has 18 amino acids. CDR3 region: CASSLAGRTGDGANVLTF.

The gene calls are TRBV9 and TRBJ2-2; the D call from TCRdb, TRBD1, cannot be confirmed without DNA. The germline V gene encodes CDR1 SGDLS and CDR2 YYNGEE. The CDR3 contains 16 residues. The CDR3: CASSLAGTANTGELFF.

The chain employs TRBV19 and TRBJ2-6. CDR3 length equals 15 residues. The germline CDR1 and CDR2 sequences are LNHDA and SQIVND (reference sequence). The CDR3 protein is CASSPQDSGANVLTF.

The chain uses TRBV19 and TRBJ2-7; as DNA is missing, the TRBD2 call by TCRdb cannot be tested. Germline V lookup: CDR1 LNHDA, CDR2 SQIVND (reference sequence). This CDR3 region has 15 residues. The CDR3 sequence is CASSLSGSPSYEQYF.

The CDR3 spells CASRPTGTPNEKLFF. The rearrangement uses TRBV12-3 or TRBV12-4 and TRBJ1-4; the D call of TRBD1 rests on TCRdb alone, since no DNA is present to check it. CDR3 size: 15 residues.

The CDR3 sequence is CASSFADNQPQHF. The gene calls are TRBV7-6 and TRBJ1-5. Germline lookup yields CDR1 SGHVS and CDR2 FNYEAQ. The CDR3 contains 13 residues.

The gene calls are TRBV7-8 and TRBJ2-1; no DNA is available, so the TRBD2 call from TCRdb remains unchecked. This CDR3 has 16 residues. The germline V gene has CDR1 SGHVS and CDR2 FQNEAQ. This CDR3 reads CASSLPGLAGANEQFF.

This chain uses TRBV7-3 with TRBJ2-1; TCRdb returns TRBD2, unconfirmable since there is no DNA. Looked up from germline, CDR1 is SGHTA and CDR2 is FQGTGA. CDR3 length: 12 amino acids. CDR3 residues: CACRRAGGEQFF.

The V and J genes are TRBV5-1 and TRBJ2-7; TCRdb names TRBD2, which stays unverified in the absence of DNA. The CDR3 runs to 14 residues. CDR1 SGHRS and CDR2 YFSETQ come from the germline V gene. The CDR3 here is CASSLKAETYEQYF.

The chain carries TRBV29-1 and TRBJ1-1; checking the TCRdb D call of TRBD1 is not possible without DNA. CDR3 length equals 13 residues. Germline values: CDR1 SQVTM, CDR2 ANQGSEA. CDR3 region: CSTSGTGHIEAFF.

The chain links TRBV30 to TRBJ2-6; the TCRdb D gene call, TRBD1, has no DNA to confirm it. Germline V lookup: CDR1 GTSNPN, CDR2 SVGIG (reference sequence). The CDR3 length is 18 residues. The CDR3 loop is CAWSLLGGQSSGANVLTF.